The entry that follows covers one T cell receptor beta chain sequence. The sample is drawn from a study of tumor-infiltrating lymphocytes in oesophageal squamous cell carcinoma. The CDR3 is 13 amino acids. Germline CDR1 reads SGHTA; CDR2 reads FQGNSA. V lost 4 bases, J lost 1 base, and 7 bases lay in between. Using its own MiXCR run on the PCR reads, TCRdb lists one record per CDR3 protein. The sample shows about 20,000 distinct CDR3 sequences, 39% of them seen only once. Sequenced: esophageal tumor tissue. This sequence was found in a male donor with esophageal squamous cell carcinoma. The chain combines TRBV7-2 with TRBJ1-1; D is unclear. The CDR3 is CASSSYRNTEAFF. The CDR3 DNA sequence: TGTGCCAGCAGCTCCTACAGGAACACTGAAGCTTTCTTT.